This paragraph covers one T cell receptor (beta chain) sequence. Its antigen is not yet known. Nothing much larger sits one base from this clone, and base qualities are not available. The source of the sample is a study of CD8 T cells in ankylosing spondylitis (dated 2017 in TCRdb). About the study as a whole: T cell receptor beta repertoires were profiled in healthy donors and ankylosing spondylitis patients so that disease-linked TCR variants could be found. The full study cohort was made up of 25 ankylosing spondylitis patients and 108 healthy donors. Peripheral blood was sampled, and synovial fluid was additionally collected from ankylosing spondylitis patients.

V is shortened by 0 bases, J by 4 bases, and the region joining them spans 5 bases. Taken from cysteine to phenylalanine, the CDR3 has 13 residues. Here the CDR3 DNA is all that survives: 39 bases in frame from base 1. CDR1 and CDR2, per the germline V gene, are SGHRS and YFSETQ. What the research found in general, with its limitations: The disease-linked clones were reported to be significantly enriched in matched synovial fluid samples from ankylosing spondylitis patients. Blood from ankylosing spondylitis patients appeared to be characterized by a TCR beta motif made up of eight highly homologous amino acid variants. The disease-linked clones showed a CD8+ phenotype and occurred at relatively low frequencies in peripheral blood. Some motif variants had previously been reported in the synovial fluid and blood of reactive arthritis patients, which suggests shared mechanisms of disease initiation.

The sequencing machine was an Illumina HiSeq 2500. Quantitative 5'-RACE with molecular barcodes was used to prepare TCR beta libraries. Per the authors' processing: Disease-linked TCR variants were identified with a new computational method built on a probabilistic model of VDJ rearrangement. The public reads were reprocessed in TCRdb via fastp at Q25 and MiXCR, keeping in-frame beta chains. Every distinct CDR3 protein forms one entry, paired with its most common genes and DNA. Here the V and J calls rest on TCRdb's processing, not on the authors' analysis. The sample yields around 340,000 distinct CDR3 sequences; about 14% were counted once. The ten largest clonotypes hold less than 1.1% of the sample.

What was sequenced was blood, either unsorted or a sorted T cell fraction (not recorded which). The chain uses TRBV5-1 and TRBJ1-5, with the D segment identity uncertain. This receptor was identified in a male donor with ankylosing spondylitis or in good health (not recorded which). Here the CDR3 is given as CASSLDQNQPQHF. The DNA reads as follows: TGCGCCAGCAGCTTGGACCAGAATCAGCCCCAGCATTTT.